This T cell receptor (beta chain) comes out of a study of regulatory T cells in long-lasting Graves disease (dated by TCRdb to the early 2020s). About the investigation overall: Antithyroid drugs had been taken for less than 3 months by newly diagnosed Graves' disease patients. Peripheral blood TCR sequencing and RNA sequencing compared persistent Graves' disease patients with newly diagnosed Graves' disease patients. The study was conducted in China and was registered as a clinical trial. A total of some 35 samples underwent TCR sequencing, from about 13 patients with persistent Graves' disease and some 20 patients with newly diagnosed Graves' disease. Study-wide findings and limitations: The study examined only peripheral blood because the primary lesion, thyroid tissue, could not be accessed. Compared with newly diagnosed patients, patients with persistent Graves' disease had lower TCR Shannon entropy and fewer highly expanded clones, which suggests clonal expansion. The authors noted that the small sample size was a limitation that may lower accuracy. Persistent disease showed preferential use of TRBV28, TRBJ1-2 and TRBJ2-5, whereas newly diagnosed disease favored TRBV20-1 and TRBJ2-1. More public clonotypes were shared among persistent patients (about 2,800) than among newly diagnosed patients (roughly 1,000). Sequencing and analysis were restricted to the TCR beta chain.

Concerning this clonotype itself: Its antigen is currently not known. No base-level quality is on record; no much larger clone is a single base apart.

Libraries were constructed by multiplex PCR. For sequencing, an Illumina HiSeq 4000 was employed. CDR3 regions were amplified by Arm-PCR with iRepertoire HTBI primers to construct TCR beta libraries. Before sequencing, the PCR products underwent gel purification. The study's own analysis went as follows. Gene usage analysis of CDR3 amino acid clonotypes used the approximately 62 TRBV and around 14 TRBJ segments found across samples. COPE and FqMerger were used to merge filtered high-quality paired reads into contigs. BLAST was used to align contigs to the IMGT TRBV, TRBD and TRBJ reference genes, and CDR3 was defined following IMGT. Any clonotype with a frequency above 0.1% was classified as a highly expanded clone. Repertoire diversity was measured by Shannon entropy, and V-J evenness by the Gini coefficient. A clonotype was considered public if more than one individual shared it. The public sequencing data were trimmed at Q25 with fastp and processed into clonotypes with MiXCR by TCRdb, which kept only in-frame beta chains. Records with the same CDR3 protein are collapsed into one entry carrying the most frequent genes and DNA. In this record, the V and J calls reflect TCRdb's handling and not the investigators' own analysis. The sample has some 410,000 distinct CDR3 sequences on record, about 17% of them singletons. Around 10% of the sample is in the top ten clones.

The CDR3 spans 16 residues, from the cysteine through the phenylalanine. Of all the DNA, just the CDR3 is kept, 48 bases in frame from base 1. Looking up the germline V gene yields CDR1 SGHTA and CDR2 FQGNSA. V lost 5 bases and J lost 1 base; the stretch between them is 17 bases long. Explained via the paper, the time point label denotes: newly diagnosed GD, antithyroid drugs for less than 3 months. For both TCR sequencing and RNA sequencing, RNA was extracted from PBMCs in TRIzol. The diagnosis of Graves' disease followed American Thyroid Association guidelines. The patients came from an endocrinology department in Xi'an, China. Each patient gave about 9.1 milliliters of peripheral blood, collected in an EDTA anticoagulant tube. Ficoll Paque Plus density gradient separation was used to isolate PBMCs, and no further T cell sorting was done. An Agilent 2100 Bioanalyzer and agarose gel were used to check RNA quality, and a NanoDrop 2000 was used to measure RNA concentration.

These same data were also listed under a study on T cells in Graves' hyperthyroidism and ophthalmopathy. As that second study puts it: A patient counted as having stable Graves' hyperthyroidism if no progression to ophthalmopathy occurred over 18 months of follow-up. The hyperthyroidism patients were between 18 and 65 years old and newly diagnosed, with a disease duration of less than 2 months. Exclusion was applied to patients with uncontrolled infections, other autoimmune diseases, pregnancy or lactation. Clinical symptoms, serum thyroxine and TRAb, thyroid ultrasound, and orbital computed tomography formed the basis for the diagnoses. The TCR CDR3 was subjected to a first round of RT-PCR using the HTBI primer set and the Qiagen OneStep RT-PCR kit. Most expanded thyroid clonotypes (frequency above 0.001) were also found in blood, which suggests that blood repertoires may mirror thyroid immune responses. A model built on a 13 V-J signature distinguished ophthalmopathy from stable hyperthyroidism, reaching 87.88% sensitivity and around 82% specificity in cross-validation and 80%/75% in testing. During validation, the model predicted progression to ophthalmopathy a median of roughly six months ahead of onset, with more than 60% sensitivity and roughly 75% specificity. To identify distinguishing TCR V-J signatures, a discovery cohort of about a hundred patients was used, comprising 40 to 45 with Graves' ophthalmopathy and 55 to 65 with stable Graves' hyperthyroidism. An independent validation cohort of under 20 hyperthyroidism patients and about 15 patients who later progressed to ophthalmopathy tested prospective prediction of ophthalmopathy. For training and testing, the approximately 97 patients in the discovery cohort were randomly divided in a 7:3 ratio. Thyroid tissue and blood T-cell repertoires from more than five Graves' hyperthyroidism patients were also compared in the study. After blood sampling, hyperthyroidism patients were treated with methimazole at a starting dose of 30 mg daily, and ophthalmopathy patients were treated with high-dose intravenous methylprednisolone. A second multiplex PCR round built the libraries, followed by size selection and purification. The libraries were sequenced on an Illumina HiSeq2000 using paired-end 100 bp reads. SOAPnuke was used to process the raw data, throwing out any read that contained adapters or uncalled bases, had a mean Phred below 15, or lacked an exact constant-primer or identifier match. COPE v1.2.5 was used to merge high-quality paired reads, and clonotypes were defined as unique nucleotide sequences. MiTCR v1.1 was used to align clonotypes to the IMGT TRBV, TRBD and TRBJ reference segments. The analysis included only V-J combinations with a frequency above 0.0001, which together covered around 99% of the repertoires. A TCS score was defined as the ratio of F50 (clonal expansion) to E x V (chaos), with BLOSUM62-based TCRdist applied between CDR3 peptides within each V-J. Welch's t-statistics and random forest reduced around 510 V-J features to about 12, which were used in a naive Bayes classifier (R e1071). Sample size was not statistically predetermined, and blinding of investigators to group allocation was not performed. The paper describes TCR Vbeta CDR3 sequencing of 130 to 150 peripheral blood samples, made up of approximately 40 ophthalmopathy patients, around 78 hyperthyroidism patients and some 17 progressor patients.

This TCR was recovered from a woman in her 30s with Graves disease. Donor details come from another sample of the same person, matched by shared clones. The chain is assembled from TRBV7-2 and TRBJ1-1; there is no confident call for the D gene. Sequences were derived from peripheral blood mononuclear cells (PBMCs), sampled at new diagnosis, from a patient treated with antithyroid drugs. The bases read TGTGCCAGCAGCACGACCTACCGCGGGGAGAACACTGAAGCTTTCTTT. The resulting protein is CASSTTYRGENTEAFF. When the CDR3 is completed using the reference TRBV7-2 and TRBJ1-1 genes on either side, the full variable domain is GAGVSQSPSNKVTEKGKDVELRCDPISGHTALYWYRQSLGQGLEFLIYFQGNSAPDKSGLPSDRFSAERTGGSVSTLTIQRTQQEDSAVYLCASSTTYRGENTEAFFGQGTRLTVV.